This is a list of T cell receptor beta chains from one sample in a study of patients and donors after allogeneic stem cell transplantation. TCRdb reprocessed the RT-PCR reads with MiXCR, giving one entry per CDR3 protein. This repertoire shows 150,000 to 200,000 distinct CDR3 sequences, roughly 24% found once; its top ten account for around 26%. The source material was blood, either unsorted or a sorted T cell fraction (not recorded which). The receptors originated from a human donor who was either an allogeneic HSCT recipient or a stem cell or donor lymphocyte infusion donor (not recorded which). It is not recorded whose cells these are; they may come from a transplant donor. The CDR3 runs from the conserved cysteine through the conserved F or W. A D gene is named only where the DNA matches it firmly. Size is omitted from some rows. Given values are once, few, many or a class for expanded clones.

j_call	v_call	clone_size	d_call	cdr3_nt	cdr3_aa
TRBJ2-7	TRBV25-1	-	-	TGTGCCAGCAGTGACATGGGCAGGGGCGACGAGCAGTACTTC	CASSDMGRGDEQYF
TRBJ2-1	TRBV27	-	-	TGTGCCAGCGGATCGTCCCCCTACAATGAGCAGTTCTTC	CASGSSPYNEQFF
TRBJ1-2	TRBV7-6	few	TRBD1	TGTGCCAGCAGCCCAGAAGACAGGGGCACAAGTGACTATGGCTACACCTTC	CASSPEDRGTSDYGYTF
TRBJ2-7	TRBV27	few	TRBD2	TGTGCCAGCAGTTTATGGGCTAGCGGGAGTTACGAGCAGTACTTC	CASSLWASGSYEQYF
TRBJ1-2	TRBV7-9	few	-	TGTGCCAGCAGCTCACCCGGTTTCGGGAAGAGGGGCTATGGCTACACCTTC	CASSSPGFGKRGYGYTF
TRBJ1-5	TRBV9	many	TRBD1	TGTGCCAGCAGCGTAGGTCCTGGGGACAGCCGATATCAGCCCCAGCATTTT	CASSVGPGDSRYQPQHF
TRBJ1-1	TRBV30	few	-	TGTGCCTGGAGTGATCCCATGTGGGGGACTGAAGCTTTCTTT	CAWSDPMWGTEAFF
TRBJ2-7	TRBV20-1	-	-	TGCAGTGCTCCACCGACAGGAACCTACGAGCAGTACTTC	CSAPPTGTYEQYF
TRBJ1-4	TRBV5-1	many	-	TGCGCCAGCAGCCCACAGGGATCAACTAATGAAAAACTGTTTTTT	CASSPQGSTNEKLFF
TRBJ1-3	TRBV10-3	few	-	TGTGCCACCACCGAAGGTCCCGGAAACACCATATATTTT	CATTEGPGNTIYF
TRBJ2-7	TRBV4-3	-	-	TGCGCCAGCAGCCAAGAACGGGGTAAACTACGAGAGCAGTACTTC	CASSQERGKLREQYF